This entry concerns a single TCR beta chain. Its target is unknown. The source of the sample is a study of T-cell memory formation after mild COVID-19. Looking at the study overall: TCR clusters were mostly donor specific. Whole-study findings and limits: From day 15 to 85, contracting clones were balanced between CD4 and CD8, whereas later expanders leaned toward CD4+. Contracting CD4+ clones sat mainly in CM and EM; CD8+ in EMRA. Cross-reactive memory appears to have joined, as suggested by some responding clones showing up in pre-infection memory.

In TCRdb, the 5' RACE reads were re-called with MiXCR into one record per CDR3 protein. The table includes a few hundred thousand distinct CDR3 sequences, roughly 25% detected once. CDR3 length equals 15 residues. V shed 1 base and J shed 0 bases, with 10 bases lying between them. CDR1 and CDR2 from the germline V gene are SGHTA and FQGNSA. The sample taken for sequencing was PBMCs or a T cell subset sorted from them (not recorded which). The source of this sequence is an adult woman who had mild COVID-19 (a few samples of this study predate the infection). Cell type and time point are not known. This chain connects TRBV7-2 to TRBJ2-7, with D possibly being TRBD2 (5 bases). The CDR3: CASSLGPSISYEQYF. As DNA, the CDR3 is TGTGCCAGCAGCTTAGGACCTAGCATCTCCTACGAGCAGTACTTC.